The source of this T cell receptor beta chain is a study of blood T cell repertoires in COVID-19. V lost 10 bases, J lost 0 bases, and 6 bases lay in between. Germline-derived CDR1 and CDR2 are SEHNR and FQNEAQ (reference sequence). The CDR3 spans 12 residues. TCRdb's copy holds only in-frame clones and misses some; the assay was immunoSEQ multiplex PCR. The data show approximately 250,000 clones, 65% to 90% seen once. The sequenced sample consisted of PBMCs or T cells enriched from blood (not recorded which). This clonotype was obtained from a woman in her fifties or sixties with acute COVID-19. V usage is TRBV7-9 and J usage is TRBJ1-4; D unresolved. The CDR3 loop reads CAMAATNEKLFF. As DNA, the CDR3 is TGTGCCATGGCTGCAACTAATGAAAAACTGTTTTTT.